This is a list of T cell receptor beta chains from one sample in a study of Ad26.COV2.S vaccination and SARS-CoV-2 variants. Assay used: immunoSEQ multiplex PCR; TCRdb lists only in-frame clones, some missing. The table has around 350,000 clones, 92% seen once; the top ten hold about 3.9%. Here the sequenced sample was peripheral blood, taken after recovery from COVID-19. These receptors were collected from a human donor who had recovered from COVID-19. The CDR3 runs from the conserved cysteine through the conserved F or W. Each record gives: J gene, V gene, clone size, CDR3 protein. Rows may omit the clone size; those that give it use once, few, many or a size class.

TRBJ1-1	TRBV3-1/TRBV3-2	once	CASSQSWDREREEAFF
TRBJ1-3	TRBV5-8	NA	CASGVYSGNTIYF
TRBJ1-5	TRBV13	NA	CASSFRGGNQPQHF
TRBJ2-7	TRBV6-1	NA	CASSEGGGSYEQYF
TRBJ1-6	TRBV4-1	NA	CASSQGTGGWNSPLHF
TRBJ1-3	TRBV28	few	CASSITVRGGNTIYF
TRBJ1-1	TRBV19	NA	CASRPQGRWGGEAFF
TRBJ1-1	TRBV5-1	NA	CASSLVGAGTEAFF
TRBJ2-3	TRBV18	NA	CASSPPVASGERDTQYF
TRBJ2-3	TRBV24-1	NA	CATSDYKTSGGTDTQYF
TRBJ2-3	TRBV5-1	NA	CASSFDGADTQYF
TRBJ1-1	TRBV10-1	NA	CASSGSGSTEAFF
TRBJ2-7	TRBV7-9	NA	CASSLGGTELYEQYF
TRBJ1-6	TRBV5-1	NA	CASGTTGAGNSPLHF
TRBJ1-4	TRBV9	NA	CASTGRQGTTNEKLFF
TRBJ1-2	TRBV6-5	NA	CASSYSQANMGYTF
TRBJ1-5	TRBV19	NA	CASSKEKGGNQPQHF
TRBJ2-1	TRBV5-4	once	CASSLQGGDNEQFF
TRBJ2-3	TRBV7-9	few	CARGNADTQYF
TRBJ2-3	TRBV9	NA	CASSAGQGAADTQYF
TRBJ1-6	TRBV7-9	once	CASSLWAADNSPLHF
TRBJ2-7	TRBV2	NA	CASSDSPGRGSSYEQYF
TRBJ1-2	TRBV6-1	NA	CASSEYRNYGYTF
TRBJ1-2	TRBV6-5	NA	CASSFKAPGGIYGYTF
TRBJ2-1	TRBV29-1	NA	CSEVQGSYNEQFF
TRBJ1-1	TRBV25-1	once	CASVRTGNTEAFF
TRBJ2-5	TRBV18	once	CASSTSRQETQYF
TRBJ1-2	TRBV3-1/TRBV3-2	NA	CASSQGVGGYGYTF
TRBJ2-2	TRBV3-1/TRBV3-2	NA	CASSHVLANTGELFF
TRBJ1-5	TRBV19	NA	CASSELGGFSNQPQHF
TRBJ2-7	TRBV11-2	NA	CASSYDRDRGRAFPYEQYF